This T cell receptor beta chain was sequenced for a study of T cells in Graves' hyperthyroidism and ophthalmopathy. Stable disease denoted Graves' hyperthyroidism without ophthalmopathy progression within 18 months. TCR beta CDR3 sequences were amplified from RNA transcripts. The TCR CDR3 was amplified in a first-round RT-PCR using the HTBI primer set. MiXCR was run by TCRdb on the multiplex PCR reads, yielding one entry per CDR3 protein. The sample comprises approximately 49,000 distinct CDR3 sequences, roughly 51% of which are singletons, and under 35% rests with the top ten. CDR1 and CDR2 (germline): MNHNY, SVGAGI (reference sequence). This CDR3 has 15 amino acids. Trimming took off 1 base at V and 6 bases at J, with 12 bases between the two ends.

The clonotype originates from a man between 18 and 35 years old with Graves' hyperthyroidism. Sequenced material: peripheral blood or thyroid tissue (not recorded which). The rearrangement uses TRBV6-6 and TRBJ1-4, with a tentative D call TRBD1 (6 bases). CDR3: CASSYFGGSDEKLFF. CDR3 in DNA: TGTGCCAGCAGTTACTTCGGGGGCTCTGATGAAAAACTGTTTTTT.